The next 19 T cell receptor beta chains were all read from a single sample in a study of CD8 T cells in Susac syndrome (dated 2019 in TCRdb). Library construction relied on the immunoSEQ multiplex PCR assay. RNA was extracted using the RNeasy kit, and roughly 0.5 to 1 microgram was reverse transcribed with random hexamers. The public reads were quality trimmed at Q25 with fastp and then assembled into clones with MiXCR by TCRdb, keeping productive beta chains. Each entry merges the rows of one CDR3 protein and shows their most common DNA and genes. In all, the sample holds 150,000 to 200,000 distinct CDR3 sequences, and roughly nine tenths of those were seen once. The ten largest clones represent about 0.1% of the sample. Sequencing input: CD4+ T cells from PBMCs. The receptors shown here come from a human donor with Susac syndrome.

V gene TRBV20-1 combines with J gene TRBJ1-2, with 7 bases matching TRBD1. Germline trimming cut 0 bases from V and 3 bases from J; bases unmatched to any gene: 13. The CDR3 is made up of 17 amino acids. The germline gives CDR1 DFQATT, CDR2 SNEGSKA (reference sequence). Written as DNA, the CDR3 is TGCAGTGCTAGAGATATTACATATTCAGGGACAGACTATGGCTACACCTTC. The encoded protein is CSARDITYSGTDYGYTF.

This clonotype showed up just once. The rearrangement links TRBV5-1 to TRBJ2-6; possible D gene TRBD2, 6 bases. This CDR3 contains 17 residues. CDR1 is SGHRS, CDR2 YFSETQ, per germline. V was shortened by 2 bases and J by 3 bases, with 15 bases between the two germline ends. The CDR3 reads CASSFGGEFGGANVLTF. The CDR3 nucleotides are TGCGCCAGCAGCTTCGGCGGGGAATTTGGTGGGGCCAACGTCCTGACTTTC.

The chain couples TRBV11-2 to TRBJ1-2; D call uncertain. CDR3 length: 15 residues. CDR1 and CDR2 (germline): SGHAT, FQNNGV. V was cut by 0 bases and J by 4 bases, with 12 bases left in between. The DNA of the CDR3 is TGTGCCAGCAGCTTAGATCCCAGATTGGCCTATGGCTACACCTTC. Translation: CASSLDPRLAYGYTF.

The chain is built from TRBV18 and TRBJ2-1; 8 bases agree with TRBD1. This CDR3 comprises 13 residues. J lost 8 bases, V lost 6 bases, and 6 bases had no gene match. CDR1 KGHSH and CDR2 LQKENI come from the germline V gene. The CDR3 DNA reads TGTGCCAGCTCGACAGGGGCTTGGGATGAGCAGTTCTTC. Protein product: CASSTGAWDEQFF.

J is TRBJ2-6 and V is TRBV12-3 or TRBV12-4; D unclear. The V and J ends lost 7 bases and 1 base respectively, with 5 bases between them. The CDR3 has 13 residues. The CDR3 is CASKGSGANVLTF. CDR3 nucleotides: TGTGCCAGCAAGGGATCTGGGGCCAACGTCCTGACTTTC.

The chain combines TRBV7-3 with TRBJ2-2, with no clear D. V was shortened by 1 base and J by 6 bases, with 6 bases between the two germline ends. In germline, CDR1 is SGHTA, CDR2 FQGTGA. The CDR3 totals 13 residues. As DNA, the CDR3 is TGTGCCAGCAGCTTAAATTACCCCGGGGAGCTGTTTTTT. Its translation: CASSLNYPGELFF.

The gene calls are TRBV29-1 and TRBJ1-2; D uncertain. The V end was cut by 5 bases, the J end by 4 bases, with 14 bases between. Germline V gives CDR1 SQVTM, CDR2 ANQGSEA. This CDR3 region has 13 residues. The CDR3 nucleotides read TGCAGCGTTTTTGGTACTGCCCTCTATGGCTACACCTTC. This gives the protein CSVFGTALYGYTF.

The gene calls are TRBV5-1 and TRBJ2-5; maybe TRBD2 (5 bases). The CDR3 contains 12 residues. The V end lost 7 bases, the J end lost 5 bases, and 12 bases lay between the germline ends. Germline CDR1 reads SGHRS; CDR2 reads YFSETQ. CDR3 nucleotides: TGCGCCAGCGGACCTGAGGGCGAGACCCAGTACTTC. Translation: CASGPEGETQYF.

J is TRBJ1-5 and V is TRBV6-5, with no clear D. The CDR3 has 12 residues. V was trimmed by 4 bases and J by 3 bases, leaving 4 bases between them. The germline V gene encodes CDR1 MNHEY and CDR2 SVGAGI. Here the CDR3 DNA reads TGTGCCAGCAGTTCGGTCAATCAGCCCCAGCATTTT. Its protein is CASSSVNQPQHF.

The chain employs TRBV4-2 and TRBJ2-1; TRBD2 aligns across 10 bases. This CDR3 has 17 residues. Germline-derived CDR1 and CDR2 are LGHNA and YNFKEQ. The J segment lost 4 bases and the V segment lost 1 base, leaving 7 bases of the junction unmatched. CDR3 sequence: CASSQGGSGGQYNEQFF. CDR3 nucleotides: TGTGCCAGCAGCCAAGGTGGTAGCGGGGGGCAGTACAATGAGCAGTTCTTC.

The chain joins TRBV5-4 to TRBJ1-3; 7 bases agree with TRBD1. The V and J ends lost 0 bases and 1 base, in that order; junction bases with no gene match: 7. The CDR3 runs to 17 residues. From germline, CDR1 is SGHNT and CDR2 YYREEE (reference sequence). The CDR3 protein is CASSLVGTELSGNTIYF. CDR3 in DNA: TGTGCCAGCAGCTTGGTTGGGACAGAGCTTTCTGGAAACACCATATATTTT.

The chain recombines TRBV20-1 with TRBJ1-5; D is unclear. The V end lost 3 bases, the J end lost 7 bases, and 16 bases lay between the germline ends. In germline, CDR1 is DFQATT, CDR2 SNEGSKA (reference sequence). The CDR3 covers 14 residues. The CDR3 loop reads CSASRGTSEQPQHF. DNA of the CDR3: TGCAGTGCTAGCCGGGGAACATCCGAACAGCCCCAGCATTTT.

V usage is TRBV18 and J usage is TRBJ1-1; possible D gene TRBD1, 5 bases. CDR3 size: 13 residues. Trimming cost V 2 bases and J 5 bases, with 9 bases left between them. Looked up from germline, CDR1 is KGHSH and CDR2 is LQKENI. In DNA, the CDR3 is TGTGCCAGCTCACCAGGGGAGGGGACTGAAGCTTTCTTT. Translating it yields CASSPGEGTEAFF.

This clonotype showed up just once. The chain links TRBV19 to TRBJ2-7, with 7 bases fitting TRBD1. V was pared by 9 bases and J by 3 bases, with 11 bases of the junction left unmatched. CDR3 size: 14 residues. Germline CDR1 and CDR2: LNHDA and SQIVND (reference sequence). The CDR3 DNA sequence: TGTGCCAGGCGAGGGACAGCCCTAATCTACGAGCAGTACTTC. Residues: CARRGTALIYEQYF.

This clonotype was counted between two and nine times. CDR3 loop: CASSQEDRGRPWEQYF. In nucleotides, the CDR3 is TGCGCCAGCAGCCAAGAGGACAGGGGTCGCCCTTGGGAGCAGTACTTC. The V and J genes are TRBV4-1 and TRBJ2-7; the match to TRBD1 covers 9 bases. V gave up 0 bases and J gave up 7 bases; unmatched junction bases: 10. Germline assignment: CDR1 MGHRA and CDR2 YSYEKL. CDR3 length: 16 amino acids.

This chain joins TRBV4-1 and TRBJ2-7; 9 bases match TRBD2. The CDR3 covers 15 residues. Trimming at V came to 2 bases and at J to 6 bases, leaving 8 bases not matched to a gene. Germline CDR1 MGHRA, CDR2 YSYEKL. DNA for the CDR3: TGCGCCAGCAGCCAACCGGCGGGAGGGCCCCGCGAGCAGTACTTC. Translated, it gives CASSQPAGGPREQYF.

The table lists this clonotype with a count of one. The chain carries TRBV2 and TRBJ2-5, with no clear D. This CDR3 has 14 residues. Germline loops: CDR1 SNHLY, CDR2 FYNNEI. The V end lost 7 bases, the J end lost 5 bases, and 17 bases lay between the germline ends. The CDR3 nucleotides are TGTGCCAGCACGATGACTCCGGTAGGGGAGACCCAGTACTTC. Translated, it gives CASTMTPVGETQYF. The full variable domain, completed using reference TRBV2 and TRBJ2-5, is EPEVTQTPSHQVTQMGQEVILRCVPISNHLYFYWYRQILGQKVEFLVSFYNNEISEKSEIFDDQFSVERPDGSNFTLKIRSTKLEDSAMYFCASTMTPVGETQYFGPGTRLLVL.

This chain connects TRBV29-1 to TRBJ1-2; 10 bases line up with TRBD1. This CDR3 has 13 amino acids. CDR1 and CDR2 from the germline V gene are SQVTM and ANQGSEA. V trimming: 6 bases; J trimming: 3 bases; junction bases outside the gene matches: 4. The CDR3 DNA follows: TGCAGCGTCGACAGGGGGCTGCACTATGGCTACACCTTC. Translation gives CSVDRGLHYGYTF.

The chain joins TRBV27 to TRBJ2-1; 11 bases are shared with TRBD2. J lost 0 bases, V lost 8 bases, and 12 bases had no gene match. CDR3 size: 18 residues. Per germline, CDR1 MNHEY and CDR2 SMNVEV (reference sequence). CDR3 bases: TGTGCCAGCCTGAAACTTACTAGCGGGAGCCGCTCCTACAATGAGCAGTTCTTC. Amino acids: CASLKLTSGSRSYNEQFF.